This is a list of T cell receptor beta chains from one sample in a study of response to subunit inactivated influenza vaccine. TCRdb used MiXCR to reprocess the RT-PCR reads, holding one entry per CDR3 protein. The sample comprises roughly 700,000 distinct CDR3 sequences, around 16% of which are singletons, and roughly 11% rests with the top ten. The source material was PBMCs from blood, sampled approximately 12 days after vaccination. Receptors originate from a man aged 50 to 60 who received an inactivated influenza vaccine. Both conserved end residues are part of each CDR3. The D gene is left open where the match is weak. Clone size appears in some rows only: once, few, many, or a class for an expanded clone.

cdr3_length: 13; d_call: -; j_call: TRBJ1-2; v_call: TRBV28; clone_size: few; cdr3_nt: TGTGCCAGCAAATTAAACAGGGCGGGCGGCTACACCTTC; cdr3_aa: CASKLNRAGGYTF
cdr3_length: 15; d_call: TRBD2; j_call: TRBJ2-7; v_call: TRBV6-2/TRBV6-3; clone_size: few; cdr3_nt: TGTGCCAGCAGTTACTCGCCTAGCGGGAGGGCGGAGCAGTACTTC; cdr3_aa: CASSYSPSGRAEQYF
cdr3_length: 16; d_call: TRBD2; j_call: TRBJ2-1; v_call: TRBV24-1; clone_size: -; cdr3_nt: TGTGCCACCAGTGATTTGACTAGCGGGGGGTTTAATGAGCAGTTCTTC; cdr3_aa: CATSDLTSGGFNEQFF
cdr3_length: 15; d_call: TRBD1; j_call: TRBJ1-2; v_call: TRBV4-3; clone_size: few; cdr3_nt: TGCGCCAGCAGCGCAGGGACAGCCCCTAACTATGGCTACACCTTC; cdr3_aa: CASSAGTAPNYGYTF
cdr3_length: 15; d_call: TRBD1; j_call: TRBJ2-7; v_call: TRBV20-1; clone_size: -; cdr3_nt: TGCAGTGCTAGCGCCGGACAGGCCAAACCCTACGAGCAGTACTTC; cdr3_aa: CSASAGQAKPYEQYF
cdr3_length: 17; d_call: TRBD2; j_call: TRBJ2-7; v_call: TRBV25-1; clone_size: -; cdr3_nt: TGTGCCAGCGGATCCCTAGCGGGGGGACGGAGCTCCTACGAGCAGTACTTC; cdr3_aa: CASGSLAGGRSSYEQYF
cdr3_length: 14; d_call: -; j_call: TRBJ1-1; v_call: TRBV12-3/TRBV12-4; clone_size: -; cdr3_nt: TGTGCCAGCAGTTTAAGGGGTTGGAGCCCTGAAGCTTTCTTT; cdr3_aa: CASSLRGWSPEAFF
cdr3_length: 14; d_call: -; j_call: TRBJ2-5; v_call: TRBV27; clone_size: -; cdr3_nt: TGTGCCAGCAGTTTCCCTAGAGGCCAAGAGACCCAGTACTTC; cdr3_aa: CASSFPRGQETQYF
cdr3_length: 15; d_call: -; j_call: TRBJ1-4; v_call: TRBV7-6; clone_size: many; cdr3_nt: TGTGCCAGCAGCAGGTCCTATTCTTCTAATGAAAAACTGTTTTTT; cdr3_aa: CASSRSYSSNEKLFF
cdr3_length: 12; d_call: -; j_call: TRBJ2-7; v_call: TRBV12-3/TRBV12-4; clone_size: few; cdr3_nt: TGTGCCAGCAGTTTAAACCAATACGAGCAGTACTTC; cdr3_aa: CASSLNQYEQYF
cdr3_length: 15; d_call: TRBD1; j_call: TRBJ2-7; v_call: TRBV2; clone_size: -; cdr3_nt: TGTGCCAGCAGTACGGAGGGACAGGGTCTTTACGAGCAGTACTTC; cdr3_aa: CASSTEGQGLYEQYF
cdr3_length: 13; d_call: -; j_call: TRBJ1-6; v_call: TRBV20-1; clone_size: few; cdr3_nt: TGCAGTGTCTCCCGGGCCGCGAATTCACCCCTCCACTTT; cdr3_aa: CSVSRAANSPLHF
cdr3_length: 14; d_call: TRBD1; j_call: TRBJ2-5; v_call: TRBV12-3/TRBV12-4; clone_size: many; cdr3_nt: TGTGCCAGCAGCCGACAGGGCCGGCAAGAGACCCAGTACTTC; cdr3_aa: CASSRQGRQETQYF
cdr3_length: 11; d_call: -; j_call: TRBJ2-5; v_call: TRBV29-1; clone_size: many; cdr3_nt: TGCAGCGCCAAAAATCAAGAGACCCAGTACTTC; cdr3_aa: CSAKNQETQYF
cdr3_length: 16; d_call: TRBD1; j_call: TRBJ2-3; v_call: TRBV20-1; clone_size: -; cdr3_nt: TGCAGTGCTAGATCCCCCGGACAGGGGTTTATAGATACGCAGTATTTT; cdr3_aa: CSARSPGQGFIDTQYF
cdr3_length: 15; d_call: -; j_call: TRBJ2-5; v_call: TRBV4-3; clone_size: once; cdr3_nt: TGCGCCAGCAGCCAAGATCCTATTAGTTCGGAGACCCAGTACTTC; cdr3_aa: CASSQDPISSETQYF
cdr3_length: 13; d_call: -; j_call: TRBJ2-7; v_call: TRBV6-1; clone_size: few; cdr3_nt: TGTGCCAGCCGAGAGCGGGCCTCCGACGAGCAGTACTTC; cdr3_aa: CASRERASDEQYF
cdr3_length: 16; d_call: -; j_call: TRBJ2-1; v_call: TRBV4-3; clone_size: few; cdr3_nt: TGCGCCAGCAGCCAAGATATTTCAGGTACCTACAATGAGCAGTTCTTC; cdr3_aa: CASSQDISGTYNEQFF
cdr3_length: 12; d_call: -; j_call: TRBJ1-6; v_call: TRBV5-4; clone_size: -; cdr3_nt: TGTGCCAGCAGCTTCGGGGATTCACCCCTCCACTTT; cdr3_aa: CASSFGDSPLHF
cdr3_length: 15; d_call: -; j_call: TRBJ2-4; v_call: TRBV7-9; clone_size: -; cdr3_nt: TGTGCCAGCAGCTTAGCAGGTCCGCTTGGTGGCATTCAGTACTTC; cdr3_aa: CASSLAGPLGGIQYF
cdr3_length: 16; d_call: TRBD1; j_call: TRBJ1-1; v_call: TRBV7-9; clone_size: -; cdr3_nt: TGTGCCAGCAGCATTACCGGGACAGGGGTTGTTCGGGAAGCTTTCTTT; cdr3_aa: CASSITGTGVVREAFF
cdr3_length: 12; d_call: -; j_call: TRBJ2-7; v_call: TRBV5-1; clone_size: many; cdr3_nt: TGCGCCAGCAGCTTTGGGGAAGACGAGCAGTACTTC; cdr3_aa: CASSFGEDEQYF
cdr3_length: 14; d_call: -; j_call: TRBJ2-7; v_call: TRBV7-2; clone_size: many; cdr3_nt: TGTGCCAGCAGCTTAGATGGGAGTGGGTACGAGCAGTACTTC; cdr3_aa: CASSLDGSGYEQYF
cdr3_length: 15; d_call: -; j_call: TRBJ2-5; v_call: TRBV7-6; clone_size: few; cdr3_nt: TGTGCCAGCAGCTTAGCAGGAGACTACCAAGAGACCCAGTACTTC; cdr3_aa: CASSLAGDYQETQYF
cdr3_length: 15; d_call: -; j_call: TRBJ2-3; v_call: TRBV28; clone_size: -; cdr3_nt: TGTGCCAGCAGTGCAGGGGCCTTCCTGACAGATACGCAGTATTTT; cdr3_aa: CASSAGAFLTDTQYF
cdr3_length: 16; d_call: -; j_call: TRBJ2-3; v_call: TRBV11-2; clone_size: -; cdr3_nt: TGTGCCAGCAGCTTAAGGGGAGGTCAGAGCACAGATACGCAGTATTTT; cdr3_aa: CASSLRGGQSTDTQYF
cdr3_length: 18; d_call: TRBD1; j_call: TRBJ2-3; v_call: TRBV5-1; clone_size: few; cdr3_nt: TGCGCCAGCAGCCAACCGCCGGGACAGTCAGGATTCACAGATACGCAGTATTTT; cdr3_aa: CASSQPPGQSGFTDTQYF
cdr3_length: 16; d_call: -; j_call: TRBJ1-4; v_call: TRBV20-1; clone_size: many; cdr3_nt: TGCAGTGCTAGACCTGGAGGAGGGCCAAGTAATGAAAAACTGTTTTTT; cdr3_aa: CSARPGGGPSNEKLFF
cdr3_length: 15; d_call: TRBD2; j_call: TRBJ2-7; v_call: TRBV20-1; clone_size: -; cdr3_nt: TGCAGTGCTAGCCTGGGGACTAGCGGGAGGGACGAGCAGTACTTC; cdr3_aa: CSASLGTSGRDEQYF
cdr3_length: 14; d_call: -; j_call: TRBJ1-2; v_call: TRBV20-1; clone_size: -; cdr3_nt: TGCAGTGCTAGTCAGGGGCGGACTAACTATGGCTACACCTTC; cdr3_aa: CSASQGRTNYGYTF
cdr3_length: 13; d_call: -; j_call: TRBJ2-4; v_call: TRBV6-5; clone_size: few; cdr3_nt: TGTGCCAGCAGTTACTCCGCAAGGGACATTCAGTACTTC; cdr3_aa: CASSYSARDIQYF
cdr3_length: 14; d_call: -; j_call: TRBJ2-2; v_call: TRBV20-1; clone_size: -; cdr3_nt: TGCAGTGCTAGAGATGGGGCTGTGGTCGGGGAGCTGTTTTTT; cdr3_aa: CSARDGAVVGELFF
cdr3_length: 17; d_call: TRBD2; j_call: TRBJ2-5; v_call: TRBV7-8; clone_size: few; cdr3_nt: TGTGCCAGCAGCTTAGACATGGGACTAGCGGATCAAGAGACCCAGTACTTC; cdr3_aa: CASSLDMGLADQETQYF
cdr3_length: 13; d_call: -; j_call: TRBJ2-7; v_call: TRBV19; clone_size: once; cdr3_nt: TGTGCCAGTAGTATCATGTTGGGGCCCGAGCAGTACTTC; cdr3_aa: CASSIMLGPEQYF
cdr3_length: 14; d_call: TRBD1; j_call: TRBJ1-4; v_call: TRBV9; clone_size: many; cdr3_nt: TGTGCCAGCAGCCCGCAGGGGGCGGGTGAAAAACTGTTTTTT; cdr3_aa: CASSPQGAGEKLFF
cdr3_length: 15; d_call: -; j_call: TRBJ2-2; v_call: TRBV2; clone_size: -; cdr3_nt: TGTGCCAGCACCAACCTTGGACAAGGGACCGGGGAGCTGTTTTTT; cdr3_aa: CASTNLGQGTGELFF
cdr3_length: 15; d_call: -; j_call: TRBJ1-2; v_call: TRBV6-2/TRBV6-3; clone_size: few; cdr3_nt: TGTGCCAGCAGTTACTCTGTGGGGGCGCGGTATGGCTACACCTTC; cdr3_aa: CASSYSVGARYGYTF
cdr3_length: 20; d_call: -; j_call: TRBJ2-7; v_call: TRBV12-3/TRBV12-4; clone_size: -; cdr3_nt: TGTGCCAGCTACTCCCAGGTAGGCACTTCGGCGAGCGCGAAGGATCACGAGCAGTACTTC; cdr3_aa: CASYSQVGTSASAKDHEQYF
cdr3_length: 15; d_call: -; j_call: TRBJ2-3; v_call: TRBV20-1; clone_size: -; cdr3_nt: TGCAGTGCTAGAGAAAGGCCCGCGGGCACAGATACGCAGTATTTT; cdr3_aa: CSARERPAGTDTQYF
cdr3_length: 15; d_call: -; j_call: TRBJ2-3; v_call: TRBV27; clone_size: -; cdr3_nt: TGTGCCAGCAGTTTCCGGACGAATCAGCAGGGTACGCAGTATTTT; cdr3_aa: CASSFRTNQQGTQYF
cdr3_length: 14; d_call: TRBD1; j_call: TRBJ2-3; v_call: TRBV29-1; clone_size: many; cdr3_nt: TGCAGAAGAGCAGGGGACAGGGACACAGATACGCAGTATTTT; cdr3_aa: CRRAGDRDTDTQYF
cdr3_length: 14; d_call: -; j_call: TRBJ2-3; v_call: TRBV10-3; clone_size: -; cdr3_nt: TGTGCCATCAGTGACTCCGGGAGTCCGGGTACGCAGTATTTT; cdr3_aa: CAISDSGSPGTQYF
cdr3_length: 15; d_call: -; j_call: TRBJ1-1; v_call: TRBV4-3; clone_size: few; cdr3_nt: TGCGCCAGCAGCCCGGGACGGGAAAGGAACACTGAAGCTTTCTTT; cdr3_aa: CASSPGRERNTEAFF
cdr3_length: 17; d_call: TRBD2; j_call: TRBJ2-3; v_call: TRBV15; clone_size: few; cdr3_nt: TGTGCCACCAGCAGAGAAGCGGGAGCGGGAAGCACAGATACGCAGTATTTT; cdr3_aa: CATSREAGAGSTDTQYF
cdr3_length: 17; d_call: TRBD2; j_call: TRBJ2-1; v_call: TRBV29-1; clone_size: many; cdr3_nt: TGCAGCGTCGATATTATCCCAATAGCGGGAGGGTACAATGAGCAGTTCTTC; cdr3_aa: CSVDIIPIAGGYNEQFF
cdr3_length: 20; d_call: TRBD1; j_call: TRBJ2-2; v_call: TRBV11-2; clone_size: few; cdr3_nt: TGTGCCAGCAGCTTAGATTGGGCTACGACAGGGTTCGGGGACACCGGGGAGCTGTTTTTT; cdr3_aa: CASSLDWATTGFGDTGELFF
cdr3_length: 13; d_call: -; j_call: TRBJ2-1; v_call: TRBV28; clone_size: -; cdr3_nt: TGTGCCAGCAGTTTAGATCCTTTAGATGAGCAGTTCTTC; cdr3_aa: CASSLDPLDEQFF